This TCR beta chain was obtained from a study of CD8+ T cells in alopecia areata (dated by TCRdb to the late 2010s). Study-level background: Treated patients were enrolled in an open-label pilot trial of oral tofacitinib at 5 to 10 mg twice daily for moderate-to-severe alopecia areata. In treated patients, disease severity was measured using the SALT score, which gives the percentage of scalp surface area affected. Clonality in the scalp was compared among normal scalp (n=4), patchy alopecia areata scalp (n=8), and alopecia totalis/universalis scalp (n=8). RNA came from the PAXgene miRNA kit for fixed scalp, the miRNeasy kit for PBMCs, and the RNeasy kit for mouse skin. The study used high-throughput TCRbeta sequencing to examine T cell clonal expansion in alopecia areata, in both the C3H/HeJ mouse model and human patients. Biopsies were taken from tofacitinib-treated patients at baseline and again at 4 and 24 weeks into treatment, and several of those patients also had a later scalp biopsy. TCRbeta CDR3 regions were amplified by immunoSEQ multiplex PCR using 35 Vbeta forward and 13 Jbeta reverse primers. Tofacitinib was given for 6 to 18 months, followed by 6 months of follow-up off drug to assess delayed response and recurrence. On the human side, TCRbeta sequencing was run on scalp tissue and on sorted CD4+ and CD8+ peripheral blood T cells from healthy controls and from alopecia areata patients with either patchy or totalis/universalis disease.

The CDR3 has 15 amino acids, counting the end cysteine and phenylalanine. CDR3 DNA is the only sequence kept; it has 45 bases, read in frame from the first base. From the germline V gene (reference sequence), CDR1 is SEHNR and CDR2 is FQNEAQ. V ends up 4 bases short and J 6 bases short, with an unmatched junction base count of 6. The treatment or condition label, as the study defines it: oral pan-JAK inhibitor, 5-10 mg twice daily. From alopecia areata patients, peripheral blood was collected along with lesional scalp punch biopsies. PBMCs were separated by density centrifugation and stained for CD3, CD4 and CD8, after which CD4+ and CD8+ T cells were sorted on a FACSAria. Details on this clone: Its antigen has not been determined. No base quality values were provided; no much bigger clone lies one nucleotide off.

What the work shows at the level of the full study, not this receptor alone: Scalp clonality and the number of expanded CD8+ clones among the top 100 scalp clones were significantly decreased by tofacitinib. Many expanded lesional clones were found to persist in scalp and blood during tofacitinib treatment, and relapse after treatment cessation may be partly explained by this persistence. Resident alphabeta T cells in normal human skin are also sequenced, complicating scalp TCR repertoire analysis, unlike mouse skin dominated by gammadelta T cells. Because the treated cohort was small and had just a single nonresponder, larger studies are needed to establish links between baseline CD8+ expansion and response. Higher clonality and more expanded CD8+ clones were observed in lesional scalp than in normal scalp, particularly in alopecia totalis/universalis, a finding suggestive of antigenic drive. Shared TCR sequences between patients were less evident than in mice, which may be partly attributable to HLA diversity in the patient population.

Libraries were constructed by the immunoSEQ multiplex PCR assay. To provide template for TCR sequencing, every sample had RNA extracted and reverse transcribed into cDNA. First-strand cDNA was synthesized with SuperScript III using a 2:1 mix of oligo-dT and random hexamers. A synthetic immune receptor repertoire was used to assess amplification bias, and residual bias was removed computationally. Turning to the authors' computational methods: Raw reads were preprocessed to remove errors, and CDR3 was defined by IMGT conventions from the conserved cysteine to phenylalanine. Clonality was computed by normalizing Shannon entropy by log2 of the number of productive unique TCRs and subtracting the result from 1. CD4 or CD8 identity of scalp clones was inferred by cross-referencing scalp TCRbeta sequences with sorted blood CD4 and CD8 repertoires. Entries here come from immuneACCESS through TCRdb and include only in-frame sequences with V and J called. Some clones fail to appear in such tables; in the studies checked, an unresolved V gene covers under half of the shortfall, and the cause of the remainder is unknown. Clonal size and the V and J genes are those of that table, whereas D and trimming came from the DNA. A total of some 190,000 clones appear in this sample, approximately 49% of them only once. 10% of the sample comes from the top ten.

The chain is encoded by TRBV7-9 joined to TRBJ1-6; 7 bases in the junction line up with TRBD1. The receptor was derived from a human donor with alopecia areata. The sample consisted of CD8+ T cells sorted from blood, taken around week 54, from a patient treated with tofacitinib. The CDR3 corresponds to CASSSEDRINSPLHF. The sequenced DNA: TGTGCCAGCAGCTCCGAGGACAGGATTAATTCACCCCTCCACTTT.